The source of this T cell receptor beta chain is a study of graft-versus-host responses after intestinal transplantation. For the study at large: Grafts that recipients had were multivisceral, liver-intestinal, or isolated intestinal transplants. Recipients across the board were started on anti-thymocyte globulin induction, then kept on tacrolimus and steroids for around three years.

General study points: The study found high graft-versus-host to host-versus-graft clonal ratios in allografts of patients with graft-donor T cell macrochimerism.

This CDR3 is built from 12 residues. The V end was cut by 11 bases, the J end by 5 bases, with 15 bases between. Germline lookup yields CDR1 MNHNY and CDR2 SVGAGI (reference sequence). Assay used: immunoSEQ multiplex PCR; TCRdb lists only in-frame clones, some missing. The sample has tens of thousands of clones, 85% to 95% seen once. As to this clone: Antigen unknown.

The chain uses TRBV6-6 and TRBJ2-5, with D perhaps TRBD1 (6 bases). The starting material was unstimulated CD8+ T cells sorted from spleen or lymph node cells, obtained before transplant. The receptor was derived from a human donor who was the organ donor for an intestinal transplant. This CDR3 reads CAVRGGWETQYF. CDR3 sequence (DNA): TGTGCCGTCCGAGGGGGATGGGAGACCCAGTACTTC.